Following are 15 T cell receptor beta chains from one sample sequenced in a study of blood T cell repertoires in COVID-19. Libraries were prepared by immunoSEQ multiplex PCR; TCRdb keeps only in-frame clonotypes and omits some of them. The table shows some 110,000 clones, with roughly 88% occurring only once. The sample was peripheral blood. Receptors were obtained from an older woman with acute or convalescent COVID-19.

This chain connects TRBV10-2 to TRBJ1-2, with 11 bases lining up with TRBD1. The V gene's germline CDR1 is WSHSY and CDR2 SAAADI. The CDR3 is made up of 15 amino acids. V trimming: 3 bases; J trimming: 4 bases; junction bases outside the gene matches: 4. In DNA, the CDR3 is TGCGCCAGCAGTGAAAGCGGGACAGGGGGCTATGGCTACACCTTC. Its translation is CASSESGTGGYGYTF.

This clone was counted only a few times. The chain employs TRBV7-9 and TRBJ2-2; maybe TRBD2 (5 bases). CDR1 is SEHNR, CDR2 FQNEAQ, per germline (reference sequence). V lost 5 bases and J 6 bases, leaving 13 bases between the germline ends. This CDR3 is built from 14 residues. This chain's CDR3 is CASSPLGAPGELFF. The DNA of the CDR3 is TGTGCCAGCAGCCCGTTGGGAGCCCCCGGGGAGCTGTTTTTT.

The rearrangement joins TRBV6-1 to TRBJ2-3, with TRBD1 identical over 8 bases. Germline V gene lookup returns CDR1 MNHNS and CDR2 SASEGT. The CDR3 loop spans 15 amino acids. V lost 3 bases, J lost 0 bases, and 2 bases stayed unmatched. CDR3 protein: CASSDRQGSTDTQYF. The CDR3 DNA sequence: TGTGCCAGCAGTGACCGACAGGGGAGCACAGATACGCAGTATTTT.

DNA of the CDR3: TGTGCCAGCAGCTTCCAGGGGGCAGATACGCAGTATTTT. This encodes CASSFQGADTQYF. The V gene is TRBV5-4, the J gene TRBJ2-3, with 7 bases aligning to TRBD1. V gave up 2 bases and J gave up 4 bases; unmatched junction bases: 1. The CDR3 is 13 amino acids. Germline-derived CDR1 and CDR2 are SGHNT and YYREEE (reference sequence).

This chain joins TRBV6-6 and TRBJ2-3, with 11 bases matching TRBD2. The CDR3 totals 17 residues. V was pared by 5 bases and J by 3 bases, with 10 bases of the junction left unmatched. Germline loops: CDR1 MNHNY, CDR2 SVGAGI (reference sequence). The CDR3 loop is CASSPLTSGSSTDTQYF. DNA for the CDR3: TGTGCCAGCAGTCCGCTAACTAGCGGGAGCAGTACAGATACGCAGTATTTT.

This chain joins TRBV21-1 and TRBJ2-7; whether TRBD2, the table's D call, matches the DNA was not checked. TRBV21-1 is shown as a pseudogene. The CDR3 runs to 14 residues. This CDR3 is CASSPTSTTYEQYF. The CDR3 region has the DNA TGTGCCAGCAGCCCGACTTCCACAACTTACGAGCAGTACTTC.

This rearrangement joins TRBV28 to TRBJ1-5; D possibly corresponds to TRBD1 (6 bases). V dropped 7 bases and J dropped 4 bases, with 20 bases sitting between them. This CDR3 comprises 16 residues. Germline V gene lookup returns CDR1 MDHEN and CDR2 SYDVKM. This CDR3 reads CASIGGAAGRNQPQHF. Here the CDR3 DNA reads TGTGCCAGCATCGGGGGGGCGGCAGGAAGGAATCAGCCCCAGCATTTT.

The V call is TRBV27, the J call TRBJ2-1, with TRBD2 matching 12 bases. J gave up 5 bases and V 5 bases, and 4 bases lay outside the gene matches. This CDR3 region has 15 residues. The V gene's germline CDR1 is MNHEY and CDR2 SMNVEV (reference sequence). The CDR3 protein is CASSLGLAGNNEQFF. CDR3 nucleotide sequence: TGTGCCAGCAGTCTCGGACTAGCGGGGAACAATGAGCAGTTCTTC.

This chain uses TRBV2 with TRBJ2-3; D may be TRBD1 (5 bases). The V gene's germline CDR1 is SNHLY and CDR2 FYNNEI. This CDR3 region has 14 residues. Deletions cut 2 bases from V and 4 bases from J, with 10 bases between. The CDR3 region is CASSETGVADTQYF. As DNA, the CDR3 is TGTGCCAGCAGTGAAACAGGAGTGGCAGATACGCAGTATTTT.

The CDR3 loop reads CASSPRAGRGSPLHF. The CDR3 coding sequence is TGTGCCAGCAGCCCCCGGGCCGGACGGGGTTCACCCCTCCACTTT. V is TRBV7-2 and J is TRBJ1-6; D uncertain. The V gene's germline CDR1 is SGHTA and CDR2 FQGNSA. The CDR3 extends over 15 amino acids. Deletions cut 5 bases from V and 9 bases from J, with 17 bases between.

CDR3 sequence (DNA): TGTGCCAGCAGCCCGGGGTATAGAGGTGAAAAACTGTTTTTT. Its protein is CASSPGYRGEKLFF. The chain combines TRBV5-4 with TRBJ1-4; D not certain. Trimming removed 4 bases from V and 7 bases from J, with 14 bases in between. From germline, CDR1 is SGHNT and CDR2 YYREEE (reference sequence). The length of the CDR3 is 14 residues.

V usage is TRBV5-1 and J usage is TRBJ2-3; TRBD1 matches 8 bases. J gave up 3 bases and V 0 bases, and 9 bases lay outside the gene matches. Germline V lookup: CDR1 SGHRS, CDR2 YFSETQ. There are 17 residues in the CDR3. CDR3 residues: CASSLAARDRSTDTQYF. In DNA, the CDR3 is TGCGCCAGCAGCTTGGCCGCCCGGGACAGGAGTACAGATACGCAGTATTTT.

A few counts support this clone. The chain has TRBV21-1 and TRBJ1-5; the DNA was not compared with TRBD1, the D call given in the table. TRBV21-1 is a pseudogene. This CDR3 has 18 amino acids. The CDR3 protein is CASSLMAGTGGRRQPQHF. For the CDR3, the DNA is TGTGCCAGCAGCCTTATGGCCGGGACAGGGGGCCGAAGACAGCCCCAGCATTTT.

This clone has just one count. The chain is built from TRBV14 and TRBJ2-7, with a tentative D call TRBD1 (5 bases). The CDR3 is 13 residues long. The V gene's germline CDR1 is SGHDN and CDR2 FVKESK. V dropped 0 bases and J dropped 4 bases, with 7 bases sitting between them. This CDR3 reads CASSQDRVYEQYF. CDR3 DNA: TGTGCCAGCAGCCAAGACAGGGTTTACGAGCAGTACTTC.

The DNA of the CDR3 is TGTGCCAATCCACCGGGACAGGCAACCCGGGTGGGTACCGGGGAGCTGTTTTTT. Translated: CANPPGQATRVGTGELFF. The chain carries TRBV28 and TRBJ2-2; 8 positions match TRBD1. In germline, CDR1 is MDHEN, CDR2 SYDVKM. The CDR3 has 18 amino acids. With 10 bases clipped from V and 5 bases from J, the junction kept 21 bases outside the gene matches.